Described below is a single T cell receptor beta chain sequence and its context. This clone has a handful of counts. It has no known antigen specificity. The sample holds no much larger clone one base away, and base qualities are not on file. This entry comes from a study of blood T cell repertoires in COVID-19 (dated by TCRdb to between 2020 and 2021). Turning to the overall study: Samples from collaborators originated in the United States, Italy and Spain and spanned both the acute and convalescent phases of COVID-19. The prospective study material was composed of cDNA or gDNA derived from T cells, B-cell-depleted T cells, or PBMCs. Subjects who had been exposed to COVID-19, were actively infected with it, or had recovered from it provided the deeply sampled blood TCRbeta repertoires that made up the dataset. The repertoires were released in a freely available public database intended as a resource for research on the immune response to SARS-CoV-2. The samples were drawn from the first 160 participants of the ongoing ImmuneRACE study and from about 1,200 subjects provided by 6 global collaborators. The sample metadata nearly always contained a de-identified subject ID, COVID-19 status, age in years and sex. Where HLA class I and class II types were available, the types were taken from metadata supplied by the sample provider, not from assay-based typing. General study outcomes and caveats: The quantity of clinical and demographic metadata differed by source and by participant and was supplied without curation.

TCRbeta CDR3 regions were amplified from genomic DNA by means of the immunoSEQ Assay, a bias-controlled multiplex PCR. Turning to the authors' computational methods: Nucleated cell counts per sample were estimated from amplification of reference gene primers within the assay. Sequence reads were collapsed and filtered to measure the absolute abundance of every unique TCRbeta CDR3 rearrangement. For each sample, productive Simpson clonality was calculated as the square root of Simpson's diversity index across productive rearrangements. TCRdb retrieved this table from immuneACCESS and kept in-frame rearrangements only. Not all clones are present; in checked studies, unresolved V genes account for under half, and no reason is known for the remainder. For V, J and clone size, that table is used; D and trimming come from the DNA. This sample is represented by some 250,000 clones; around 85% of them were singletons. Of the sample, roughly 3% is held by the ten largest clones.

In the germline V gene (reference sequence), CDR1 corresponds to WNHNN and CDR2 to SYGVQD. Its CDR3 holds 15 amino acids, cysteine through phenylalanine. Of all the DNA, just the CDR3 is kept, 45 bases in frame from base 1. V sheds 6 bases and J sheds 0 bases, leaving 12 bases between their ends. Samples from volunteer blood donors who had recovered from COVID-19 were contributed by a second Seattle source. Each collaborating institution followed its own protocols to collect whole blood in K2EDTA tubes. For TCRbeta analysis, collaborator samples were shipped as frozen whole blood, as isolated PBMCs, or as DNA extracted from either sample type.

The sequenced sample consisted of peripheral blood. The clonotype originates from a young woman who had recovered from COVID-19. The chain is encoded by TRBV10-1 joined to TRBJ1-3, with the D gene not clear enough to name. In nucleotide form, the sequence is TGCGCCAGCAGCGATGCAGGCATCTCTGGAAACACCATATATTTT. It encodes CASSDAGISGNTIYF.